The 14 T cell receptor beta chains presented below share a single source sample, sequenced in a study of cytomegalovirus exposure and HLA in healthy donors. PCR was performed using 60 Vbeta and 13 Jbeta primers. Profiling relied on immunoSEQ multiplex PCR, and the TCRdb table lists in-frame clones only, not all of them. The sample records 200,000 to 250,000 clones, about 80% being singletons. Specimen: PBMCs. Source of these receptors: a man aged 40-49 years in good health and CMV-seronegative.

For this clone: Mismatch with germline at one junction end may stem from a read error. The genes are TRBV7-9 and TRBJ1-4; maybe TRBD1 (5 bases). The germline V gene has CDR1 SEHNR and CDR2 FQNEAQ (reference sequence). The CDR3 spans 14 residues. The CDR3 DNA is TGTTCCAGCAGCTCCCGGACACCGGCTGAAAAACTGTTTTTT. It encodes CSSSSRTPAEKLFF.

The chain is built from TRBV7-2 and TRBJ1-2; TRBD1 agrees at 7 bases. Germline trimming cut 1 base from V and 4 bases from J; bases unmatched to any gene: 6. Germline CDR1 is SGHTA and CDR2 is FQGNSA. CDR3 size: 15 residues. The chain's CDR3 is CASSLEGQTPYGYTF. The CDR3 DNA follows: TGTGCCAGCAGCTTAGAGGGACAGACGCCCTATGGCTACACCTTC.

This rearrangement joins TRBV7-8 to TRBJ1-1; D gene unclear. With 4 bases removed from V and 4 bases from J, the gap between germline ends came to 19 bases. Germline V gives CDR1 SGHVS, CDR2 FQNEAQ. This CDR3 region has 16 residues. The CDR3 region has the DNA TGTGCCAGCAGCTCCTTGGGAGGGCCCTTCCCCACTGAAGCTTTCTTT. Translation: CASSSLGGPFPTEAFF.

The rearrangement links TRBV10-1 to TRBJ2-3, with 9 bases aligning to TRBD1. The CDR3 covers 15 residues. V dropped 4 bases and J dropped 4; count of bases not matched to a gene: 6. The germline CDR1 and CDR2 sequences are WNHNN and SYGVQD (reference sequence). The CDR3 reads CASSVDRGEADTQYF. In DNA, the CDR3 is TGCGCCAGCAGTGTGGACAGGGGAGAAGCAGATACGCAGTATTTT.

V is TRBV27 and J is TRBJ2-2; a weak D match, TRBD2 (6 bases). With 6 bases removed from V and 7 bases from J, the gap between germline ends came to 18 bases. Germline V gives CDR1 MNHEY, CDR2 SMNVEV (reference sequence). The CDR3 is 15 residues long. In DNA, the CDR3 is TGTGCCAGCAGCCCTGAGCGGGCTGGTATCGGGGAGCTGTTTTTT. This gives the protein CASSPERAGIGELFF.

This clone appeared a few times. The chain uses TRBV4-3 and TRBJ1-4; D gene unclear. CDR3 length: 15 amino acids. Trimming removed 0 bases from V and 4 bases from J, with 9 bases in between. The germline CDR1 and CDR2 sequences are LGHNA and YSLEER. The CDR3, as DNA: TGCGCCAGCAGCCAAGATCTCACCTATAATGAAAAACTGTTTTTT. Amino acids: CASSQDLTYNEKLFF.

V and J are TRBV11-2 and TRBJ1-2; D might be TRBD1 (5 bases). Deletions cut 5 bases from V and 7 bases from J, with 20 bases between. The CDR3 contains 15 residues. CDR1 SGHAT and CDR2 FQNNGV come from the germline V gene. The CDR3 sequence is CASSQGGRGVGGYTF. The CDR3 DNA sequence: TGTGCCAGCAGCCAAGGTGGACGGGGGGTGGGTGGCTACACCTTC. The full variable domain, rest sourced from reference TRBV11-2 and TRBJ1-2, is EAGVAQSPRYKIIEKRQSVAFWCNPISGHATLYWYQQILGQGPKLLIQFQNNGVVDDSQLPKDRFSAERLKGVDSTLKIQPAKLEDSAVYLCASSQGGRGVGGYTFGSGTRLTVV.

This clone was counted a few times. The chain couples TRBV7-3 to TRBJ1-2; possibly TRBD1 for D (6 bases). The CDR3 sequence is 14 residues long. Germline V gene sequence: CDR1 SGHTA, CDR2 FQGTGA. Trimming cost V 5 bases and J 4 bases, with 14 bases left between them. In DNA, the CDR3 is TGTGCCAGCAGCCCAGGGGCAGTGACCTATGGCTACACCTTC. Protein: CASSPGAVTYGYTF. The variable domain in full, with the rest retrieved from reference TRBV7-3 and TRBJ1-2, is GAGVSQTPSNKVTEKGKYVELRCDPISGHTALYWYRQSLGQGPEFLIYFQGTGAADDSGLPNDRFFAVRPEGSVSTLKIQRTERGDSAVYLCASSPGAVTYGYTFGSGTRLTVV.

V usage is TRBV6-1 and J usage is TRBJ2-5; no clear D gene. The V end was cut by 2 bases, the J end by 0 bases, with 4 bases between. The CDR3 contains 13 residues. Germline V gene lookup returns CDR1 MNHNS and CDR2 SASEGT. This CDR3 reads CASSEYNQETQYF. CDR3 nucleotide sequence: TGTGCCAGCAGTGAATACAACCAAGAGACCCAGTACTTC.

The chain combines TRBV20-1 with TRBJ1-2; D remains unclear. Trimming pared 4 bases from V and 6 bases from J, leaving 9 bases between. CDR1 DFQATT and CDR2 SNEGSKA come from the germline V gene (reference sequence). This CDR3 contains 11 residues. In nucleotides, the CDR3 is TGCAGTGCTAAAGAGAGGAATGGCTACACCTTC. It encodes CSAKERNGYTF.

The V and J genes are TRBV6-5 and TRBJ1-5; 7 nucleotides match TRBD1. Germline V lookup: CDR1 MNHEY, CDR2 SVGAGI. The CDR3 extends over 14 amino acids. V was pared by 4 bases and J by 6 bases, with 6 bases of the junction left unmatched. The CDR3: CASSFNRGGQPQHF. CDR3 nucleotide sequence: TGTGCCAGCAGTTTTAACAGGGGAGGTCAGCCCCAGCATTTT.

The chain couples TRBV9 to TRBJ1-2; tentative D call: TRBD1 (5 bases). The CDR3 has 16 residues. Between the trimmed V and J ends, which lost 0 bases and 4 bases, there was a span of 16 bases. Germline V gives CDR1 SGDLS, CDR2 YYNGEE. The CDR3 here is CASSVESKPQGYGYTF. The CDR3 DNA sequence: TGTGCCAGCAGCGTAGAGTCCAAACCCCAGGGCTATGGCTACACCTTC.

The gene calls are TRBV6-6 and TRBJ2-5; 9 bases agree with TRBD2. V lost 6 bases and J lost 4; bases outside the gene matches: 6. Germline V CDR1 and CDR2: MNHNY, SVGAGI (reference sequence). CDR3 length: 14 residues. CDR3: CASRSGTSTETQYF. The DNA for the CDR3 is TGTGCCAGCAGATCCGGGACTAGCACAGAGACCCAGTACTTC.

The chain joins TRBV6-1 to TRBJ2-1; 11 bases are shared with TRBD2. This CDR3 contains 12 residues. CDR1 MNHNS and CDR2 SASEGT come from the germline V gene. Trimming removed 3 bases from V and 15 bases from J; junction bases left unmatched: 4. CDR3 in amino acids: CASSETGTSGFF. The CDR3 coding sequence is TGTGCCAGCAGTGAGACCGGGACTAGCGGGTTCTTC.